Listed here is a single TCR beta chain. This sample stems from a study of blood T cell repertoires in COVID-19. The method was immunoSEQ multiplex PCR; TCRdb's version includes in-frame clones alone and lacks a portion of them. The sample lists about 64,000 clones; just over 85% were seen once. Trimming at V came to 3 bases and at J to 5 bases, leaving 6 bases not matched to a gene. Germline lookup yields CDR1 SQVTM and CDR2 ANQGSEA. This CDR3 has 14 amino acids. The receptor comes from a man aged 50-60 years with active COVID-19. V and J are TRBV29-1 and TRBJ1-4, with TRBD1 matching 7 bases. Source material: peripheral blood. CDR3 coding DNA: TGCAGCGTTGAGGGGTCAGGGGGGAATGAAAAACTGTTTTTT. Translating gives CSVEGSGGNEKLFF.